Listed here are 13 T cell receptor beta chains from one sample, sequenced in a study of identical twins. TCRdb redid the calling of the 5' RACE reads with MiXCR, one entry per CDR3 protein. The sample includes hundreds of thousands of distinct CDR3 sequences, 15% to 20% of them seen just once. These data are also associated with another study on T cells expressing NK-cell markers.

The sample was PBMCs. The receptors come from a woman between 18 and 29 years old in good health.

The sample holds a few counts of this clonotype. V gene TRBV6-5 combines with J gene TRBJ2-7; 7 bases agree with TRBD2. The CDR3 is 16 residues long. V trimming: 2 bases; J trimming: 7 bases; junction bases outside the gene matches: 14. Germline V gives CDR1 MNHEY, CDR2 SVGAGI. In DNA form, the CDR3 reads TGTGCCAGCAGTTACGGTCGGGAGGCCCTCCGGTGGGAGCAGTACTTC. Its translation is CASSYGREALRWEQYF.

This sequence joins TRBV20-1 and TRBJ2-7; D uncertain. Trimming shortened V by 2 bases and J by 6 bases, and 8 bases separated the two germline ends. CDR1 is DFQATT, CDR2 SNEGSKA, per germline (reference sequence). CDR3 length: 11 amino acids. Here the CDR3 DNA reads TGCAGTGCTAGAACTGGGCTCGAGCAGTACTTC. This encodes CSARTGLEQYF.

The chain carries TRBV12-3 or TRBV12-4 and TRBJ1-1, with a weak D call TRBD1 (5 bases). The CDR3 totals 15 residues. The V end was cut by 3 bases, the J end by 4 bases, with 15 bases between. CDR3 amino acids: CASSFGSGGSTEAFF. Here the CDR3 DNA reads TGTGCCAGCAGTTTTGGGAGCGGGGGTAGCACTGAAGCTTTCTTT.

This clonotype has more than one count but fewer than ten. The rearrangement joins TRBV6-2 or TRBV6-3 to TRBJ2-7; no clear D gene. Trimming cost V 8 bases and J 1 base, with 0 bases left between them. Germline V gene data show CDR1 as MNHEY and CDR2 as SVGEGT. The CDR3 has 9 residues. The CDR3 DNA follows: TGTGCCAGCTCCTACGAGCAGTACTTC. It is translated as CASSYEQYF.

This chain links TRBV27 with TRBJ2-1, with D maybe TRBD2 (6 bases). The V gene's germline CDR1 is MNHEY and CDR2 SMNVEV (reference sequence). Trimming removed 8 bases at V and 4 bases at J, with 21 bases between. The CDR3 totals 16 residues. The chain's CDR3 is CASHVGAGNFYNEQFF. The CDR3 coding sequence is TGTGCCAGCCACGTGGGAGCGGGCAATTTTTACAATGAGCAGTTCTTC.

As to this clonotype: Relative to the germline gene, one junction end is altered; a read error may explain this. V gene TRBV9 combines with J gene TRBJ2-3, with a possible D match to TRBD1 (6 bases). The CDR3 is 14 amino acids. CDR1 and CDR2 (germline): SGDLS, YYNGEE. This CDR3 reads CASSVEQGTNTQYF. CDR3 DNA sequence: TGTGCCAGCAGCGTAGAACAGGGCACAAATACGCAGTATTTT.

This chain connects TRBV7-9 to TRBJ1-1; a weak D match, TRBD1 (6 bases). V lost 2 bases, J lost 0 bases, and 13 bases lay in between. The CDR3 spans 16 residues. Germline V gene sequence: CDR1 SEHNR, CDR2 FQNEAQ (reference sequence). This CDR3 reads CASSLWDTGMNTEAFF. The CDR3 DNA reads as TGTGCCAGCAGCTTATGGGACACCGGAATGAACACTGAAGCTTTCTTT.

This clonotype was found a few times. V usage is TRBV7-6 and J usage is TRBJ1-2; D gene ambiguous. V was shortened by 1 base and J by 0 bases, with 12 bases between the two germline ends. CDR1 and CDR2 from the germline V gene are SGHVS and FNYEAQ. CDR3 length: 16 residues. The CDR3 coding sequence is TGTGCCAGCAGCTTAGGCGGCGCAGACACTAACTATGGCTACACCTTC. Its translation: CASSLGGADTNYGYTF.

This clonotype has more than one count but fewer than ten. This chain uses TRBV20-1 with TRBJ2-7, with 7 bases that match TRBD2. Germline V gene sequence: CDR1 DFQATT, CDR2 SNEGSKA (reference sequence). This CDR3 region has 13 residues. The CDR3 sequence: CSVLAASSYEQYF. The CDR3 DNA reads as TGCAGCGTCCTAGCGGCTAGCTCCTACGAGCAGTACTTC.

As for this clonotype: One end of the junction varies from germline; a read error may be responsible. The rearrangement links TRBV9 to TRBJ2-1; 9 bases map to TRBD2. Germline loops: CDR1 SGDLS, CDR2 YYNGEE. The CDR3 totals 16 residues. CDR3 sequence: CASSVVSSGGYKEQFF. In DNA form, the CDR3 reads TGTGCCAGCAGCGTAGTATCGAGCGGGGGGTACAAAGAGCAGTTCTTC. The entire variable domain, with the rest obtained from reference TRBV9 and TRBJ2-1, is as follows: DSGVTQTPKHLITATGQRVTLRCSPRSGDLSVYWYQQSLDQGLQFLIQYYNGEERAKGNILERFSAQQFPDLHSELNLSSLELGDSALYFCASSVVSSGGYKEQFFGPGTRLTVL.

There are a few counts of this clonotype. The rearrangement uses TRBV20-1 and TRBJ2-7, with TRBD2 identical over 12 bases. CDR3 length equals 15 residues. Germline V gene lookup returns CDR1 DFQATT and CDR2 SNEGSKA (reference sequence). Trimming removed 5 bases from V and 4 bases from J; junction bases left unmatched: 9. This CDR3 is CSAGGLAGLGYEQYF. DNA for the CDR3: TGCAGTGCTGGGGGACTAGCGGGCCTCGGATACGAGCAGTACTTC.

This clonotype was seen only once. This chain links TRBV20-1 with TRBJ2-1; 7 bases map to TRBD2. Per germline, CDR1 DFQATT and CDR2 SNEGSKA (reference sequence). The trim removed 1 base at V and 3 bases at J, leaving 6 bases unmatched. The CDR3 spans 15 residues. The CDR3, as DNA: TGCAGTGCTAGAGTCTTTGCGGGGGTCTACAATGAGCAGTTCTTC. Its translation: CSARVFAGVYNEQFF.

This clonotype was seen only a few times. The chain recombines TRBV12-3 or TRBV12-4 with TRBJ1-5, with TRBD1 as a possible D gene (5 bases). The CDR3 totals 15 residues. V dropped 3 bases and J dropped 3 bases, with 12 bases sitting between them. The CDR3 coding sequence is TGTGCCAGCAGTTTTCGCCAGGGAGCCAATCAGCCCCAGCATTTT. Amino acid sequence: CASSFRQGANQPQHF.